These T cell receptor beta chains were read from a single sample in a study of T-cell reconstitution after alpha-beta-depleted transplantation in children. Each CDR3 protein is one row after TCRdb ran MiXCR on the PCR reads. The table shows 98,000 or so distinct CDR3 sequences, with more than 20% occurring only once. The source material was PBMCs, sampled before TCRalphabeta/CD19-depleted stem cell transplant. These receptors were collected from a boy aged 2 to 10 with acute lymphoblastic leukemia, due to receive a stem cell transplant. CDR3s leave out the opening cysteine and the closing phenylalanine or tryptophan. The D gene is left open where the match is weak.

>TRBJ1-5|TRBV5-5|.
ASSYDRFSSNQPQH
>TRBJ2-7|TRBV25-1|.
ASSEYGLTYEQY
>TRBJ1-6|TRBV7-9|TRBD1
ASSSGQGYDSPLH
>TRBJ2-3|TRBV11-3|TRBD2
ASSLDLLAASTDTQY
>TRBJ2-7|TRBV30|TRBD1
AWSEGQGIEQY
>TRBJ1-1|TRBV6-2/TRBV6-3|.
ASSYAAGLTEAF
>TRBJ2-1|TRBV5-1|TRBD1
ASSSTGGSYNEQF
>TRBJ2-5|TRBV29-1|.
SVEDEAGQLQETQY
>TRBJ2-7|TRBV20-1|.
SAKDPRVEQY
>TRBJ1-2|TRBV6-5|TRBD1
ASSYTRQGAYGYT
>TRBJ2-1|TRBV5-1|.
ASSWDSGTEQF
>TRBJ2-7|TRBV10-3|.
AISSSSYEQY
>TRBJ2-7|TRBV3-1|.
ASSQGGPYEQY
>TRBJ2-5|TRBV7-3|.
ASSLGGGAGETQY
>TRBJ2-7|TRBV27|.
ASSRTGSPYEQY
>TRBJ2-1|TRBV28|TRBD2
ASSYAGGQF
>TRBJ2-7|TRBV3-1|TRBD1
ASSHLTGGTVEQY
>TRBJ1-2|TRBV7-2|.
ASSLNRERLHGYT
>TRBJ2-7|TRBV5-1|TRBD2
ASSHSGRGSHEQY
>TRBJ1-1|TRBV5-1|.
ASSLGPGGGTEAF
>TRBJ2-7|TRBV10-2|TRBD2
ASTGTSGSMQY
>TRBJ1-1|TRBV3-1|.
ASSRRQNAEAF
>TRBJ2-1|TRBV4-3|TRBD2
ATRKSREDYNEQF
>TRBJ1-1|TRBV7-8|TRBD1
ASTWTGRTGTEAF
>TRBJ2-4|TRBV6-4|TRBD2
ASSPGTSGGADIQY
>TRBJ1-6|TRBV9|.
ASNTGSNNSPLH
>TRBJ1-2|TRBV7-8|.
ASSLEATAMN
>TRBJ2-1|TRBV27|.
ASSPSAPRYNEQF
>TRBJ1-2|TRBV5-1|TRBD1
ASSLGQGGGGYT
>TRBJ2-7|TRBV5-1|TRBD2
ASSPDTSGYYEQY
>TRBJ2-3|TRBV7-2|TRBD2
ASSLDTSGSQY
>TRBJ2-2|TRBV20-1|.
SAKGTGELF
>TRBJ2-7|TRBV6-1|.
ASSRGQEGEQY
>TRBJ2-2|TRBV6-5|TRBD2
ASSFRLAANTGELF
>TRBJ2-3|TRBV5-1|TRBD2
ASSGGSSTDTQY
>TRBJ2-7|TRBV28|TRBD1
ASSSRRGLYEQY
>TRBJ2-7|TRBV29-1|TRBD1
SAGQGRGYEQY
>TRBJ2-3|TRBV20-1|TRBD2
SARGREGYTDTQY
>TRBJ2-7|TRBV5-1|TRBD2
ASTRTSGEQY
>TRBJ2-3|TRBV6-5|.
ASSSWQADTQY
>TRBJ1-1|TRBV5-1|TRBD1
ASRSGQSNTEAF
>TRBJ2-3|TRBV5-4|TRBD2
ASSLGASSGVTDTQY
>TRBJ1-6|TRBV28|.
ASNQGGINSPLH